Shown below are 17 T cell receptor beta chains from a single sample sequenced in a study of regulatory T cells in long-lasting Graves disease (dated by TCRdb to about 2021). Libraries were prepared through multiplex PCR. The data were produced on an Illumina HiSeq 4000. iRepertoire HTBI primers and Arm-PCR amplification of CDR3 regions were used to construct TCR beta libraries. TCRdb itself trimmed the public reads at Q25 with fastp, ran MiXCR and retained productive beta chains. Here each entry gathers all rows of one CDR3 protein and keeps the most common genes and DNA. The table for this sample lists about half a million distinct CDR3 sequences; around 11% of them were counted only once. The ten largest clonotypes hold around 10% of the sample. Explained via the paper, the time point label denotes: newly diagnosed GD, antithyroid drugs for less than 3 months. For both TCR sequencing and RNA sequencing, RNA was extracted from PBMCs in TRIzol.

The same data also went into a second study, on T cells in Graves' hyperthyroidism and ophthalmopathy.

The sample was peripheral blood mononuclear cells (PBMCs), taken at new diagnosis, from a patient treated with antithyroid drugs. The origin of the receptors is a woman between 25 and 40 years old with Graves disease. Donor details come from another sample of the same person, matched by shared clones.

This clonotype was detected ten times or more. Mismatch with germline at one junction end may stem from a read error. The chain carries TRBV10-3 and TRBJ1-1, with TRBD1 matching 8 bases. This CDR3 has 13 amino acids. Germline loops: CDR1 ENHRY, CDR2 SYGVKD. CDR3 DNA sequence: TGTGCCATCAGCAGGACAGGGAACGCTGAAGCTTTCTTT. This gives the protein CAISRTGNAEAFF.

Ten or more counts support this clonotype. The chain carries TRBV5-1 and TRBJ1-1; unclear D gene. CDR3 size: 16 residues. Deletions cut 0 bases from V and 4 bases from J, with 16 bases between. Germline CDR1 reads SGHRS; CDR2 reads YFSETQ. This chain's CDR3 is CASSLGKGGMGTEAFF. The CDR3 nucleotides read TGCGCCAGCAGCTTGGGTAAAGGAGGGATGGGCACTGAAGCTTTCTTT.

The genes are TRBV7-8 and TRBJ2-3; weak D call: TRBD2 (5 bases). The germline V and J ends were trimmed by 3 bases and 1 base, with 20 bases remaining between them. This CDR3 is built from 18 residues. CDR1 and CDR2 from the germline V gene are SGHVS and FQNEAQ. CDR3 in amino acids: CASSFIPPGPAGTDTQYF. CDR3 in DNA: TGTGCCAGCAGCTTTATTCCCCCTGGGCCAGCGGGCACAGATACGCAGTATTTT.

The chain combines TRBV10-3 with TRBJ2-3, with 8 bases matching TRBD2. Germline CDR1 is ENHRY and CDR2 is SYGVKD. With V trimmed by 7 bases and J by 0 bases, 9 bases remained unmatched. The CDR3 has 16 residues. CDR3 sequence: CAITAGESESTDTQYF. CDR3 nucleotides: TGTGCCATCACAGCGGGAGAGTCTGAAAGCACAGATACGCAGTATTTT.

This clonotype was detected many times. This chain joins TRBV24-1 and TRBJ1-5; tentative D call: TRBD1 (6 bases). The V end was cut by 2 bases, the J end by 5 bases, with 9 bases between. Germline assignment: CDR1 KGHDR and CDR2 SFDVKD. This CDR3 region has 14 residues. In nucleotides, the CDR3 is TGTGCCACCAGTGATTGGGAGGGGGATCAGCCCCAGCATTTT. This sequence encodes CATSDWEGDQPQHF.

This clonotype came up many times. The CDR3, as DNA: TGTGCCAGCAGCCGGGCCCTGGGACTCTCGAACACTGAAGCTTTCTTT. This gives the protein CASSRALGLSNTEAFF. The gene calls are TRBV7-8 and TRBJ1-1; D possibly corresponds to TRBD1 (5 bases). Between the trimmed V and J ends, which lost 5 bases and 1 base, there was a span of 17 bases. Germline V gene data show CDR1 as SGHVS and CDR2 as FQNEAQ. The CDR3 loop spans 16 amino acids.

Only one count was recorded for this clonotype. This clone may be a read error of a much larger clone one base away. V and J are TRBV29-1 and TRBJ2-7; 8 bases line up with TRBD2. Germline V gives CDR1 SQVTM, CDR2 ANQGSEA. The CDR3 sequence is 15 residues long. The J segment lost 7 bases and the V segment lost 6 bases, leaving 17 bases of the junction unmatched. DNA for the CDR3: TGCAGCGTGCCCCGGGGGGGTTTAGGGTACAATGAGCAGTACTTC. Translating gives CSVPRGGLGYNEQYF.

This clonotype has at least ten counts. This CDR3 reads CASSLSTDTQYF. The CDR3 coding sequence is TGTGCCAGCAGCCTCAGCACAGATACGCAGTATTTT. The chain carries TRBV7-2 and TRBJ2-3; D gene unclear. CDR1 is SGHTA and CDR2 is FQGNSA in the germline V gene. V lost 5 bases and J lost 0, with 3 bases in between. This CDR3 comprises 12 residues. Looking up the rest from reference TRBV7-2 and TRBJ2-3 gives the full variable domain: GAGVSQSPSNKVTEKGKDVELRCDPISGHTALYWYRQSLGQGLEFLIYFQGNSAPDKSGLPSDRFSAERTGGSVSTLTIQRTQQEDSAVYLCASSLSTDTQYFGPGTRLTVL.

The V call is TRBV30, the J call TRBJ2-1; D unclear. Looked up from germline, CDR1 is GTSNPN and CDR2 is SVGIG (reference sequence). This CDR3 has 13 amino acids. Trimming took 0 bases from V and 6 from J, leaving 9 bases between them. In DNA form, the CDR3 reads TGTGCCTGGAGTGTTTTAATTTTCAATGAGCAGTTCTTC. Protein sequence: CAWSVLIFNEQFF.

V is TRBV19 and J is TRBJ1-3, with TRBD1 as a possible D gene (5 bases). The CDR3 runs to 14 residues. The V end was cut by 4 bases, the J end by 4 bases, with 11 bases between. CDR1 is LNHDA and CDR2 is SQIVND in the germline V gene (reference sequence). The CDR3 bases are TGTGCCAGTAGTAACCGACAGCGCGGAAACACCATATATTTT. Its translation is CASSNRQRGNTIYF. Using reference TRBV19 and TRBJ1-3 for the parts outside the CDR3, the full variable domain is DGGITQSPKYLFRKEGQNVTLSCEQNLNHDAMYWYRQDPGQGLRLIYYSQIVNDFQKGDIAEGYSVSREKKESFPLTVTSAQKNPTAFYLCASSNRQRGNTIYFGEGSWLTVV.

This clonotype has a count of ten or more. The chain recombines TRBV6-5 with TRBJ1-1; D gene unclear. Germline CDR1 is MNHEY and CDR2 is SVGAGI. V lost 0 bases, J lost 1 base, and 6 bases lay in between. The CDR3 runs to 14 residues. The CDR3 region is CASSYSWANTEAFF. In nucleotides, the CDR3 is TGTGCCAGCAGTTACTCATGGGCGAACACTGAAGCTTTCTTT.

This clonotype was counted at least ten times. V and J are TRBV7-2 and TRBJ2-5; TRBD1 aligns across 8 bases. The CDR3 covers 15 residues. Per the germline V gene, CDR1 is SGHTA and CDR2 is FQGNSA. V shed 0 bases, J shed 5 bases, and the junction held 5 bases outside the gene matches. Here the CDR3 DNA reads TGTGCCAGCAGCTTAGCGACAGGGGCCCGGGAGACCCAGTACTTC. It translates to CASSLATGARETQYF.

In this sample, this clonotype turned up many times. CDR3 in amino acids: CSAPPSGEETQYF. CDR3 nucleotides: TGCAGTGCTCCTCCAAGCGGAGAAGAGACCCAGTACTTC. The chain uses TRBV20-1 and TRBJ2-5, with a tentative D call TRBD2 (5 bases). In germline, CDR1 is DFQATT, CDR2 SNEGSKA (reference sequence). Trimming cost V 5 bases and J 3 bases, with 13 bases left between them. The length of the CDR3 is 13 residues.

This clonotype was seen many times. The chain combines TRBV6-2 or TRBV6-3 with TRBJ2-7, with 10 bases lining up with TRBD1. CDR1 MNHEY and CDR2 SVGEGT come from the germline V gene. CDR3 length: 15 residues. The V gene end was trimmed by 2 bases and the J gene end by 2 bases; junction bases not matched to a gene: 3. CDR3 nucleotides: TGTGCCAGCAGTTACAGAGGGACAGGGGCCTACGAGCAGTACTTC. Protein product: CASSYRGTGAYEQYF.

In its sample, this clonotype was seen many times. The genes are TRBV2 and TRBJ1-2; D not certain. Germline V CDR1 and CDR2: SNHLY, FYNNEI. With 0 bases removed from V and 8 bases from J, the gap between germline ends came to 16 bases. The CDR3 is 15 residues long. The CDR3 region is CASSEAIGGLGGYTF. CDR3 nucleotide sequence: TGTGCCAGCAGTGAAGCTATTGGTGGGCTCGGGGGCTACACCTTC.

This clonotype was seen many times. The chain joins TRBV20-1 to TRBJ2-1; 8 nucleotides align to TRBD2. CDR1 and CDR2 from the germline V gene are DFQATT and SNEGSKA (reference sequence). The CDR3 extends over 13 amino acids. V lost 6 bases and J lost 2; bases outside the gene matches: 3. In nucleotides, the CDR3 is TGCAGTGCCAAGCGGGGGACCTACAATGAGCAGTTCTTC. This encodes CSAKRGTYNEQFF.

This clonotype was seen a few times. The genes are TRBV20-1 and TRBJ1-4; D might be TRBD1 (5 bases). The CDR3 spans 16 residues. CDR1 DFQATT and CDR2 SNEGSKA come from the germline V gene (reference sequence). Trimming removed 1 base from V and 6 bases from J, with 18 bases in between. This chain's CDR3 is CSARGAGQGADEKLFF. The CDR3 DNA follows: TGCAGTGCTAGAGGGGCAGGGCAGGGTGCCGATGAAAAACTGTTTTTT.